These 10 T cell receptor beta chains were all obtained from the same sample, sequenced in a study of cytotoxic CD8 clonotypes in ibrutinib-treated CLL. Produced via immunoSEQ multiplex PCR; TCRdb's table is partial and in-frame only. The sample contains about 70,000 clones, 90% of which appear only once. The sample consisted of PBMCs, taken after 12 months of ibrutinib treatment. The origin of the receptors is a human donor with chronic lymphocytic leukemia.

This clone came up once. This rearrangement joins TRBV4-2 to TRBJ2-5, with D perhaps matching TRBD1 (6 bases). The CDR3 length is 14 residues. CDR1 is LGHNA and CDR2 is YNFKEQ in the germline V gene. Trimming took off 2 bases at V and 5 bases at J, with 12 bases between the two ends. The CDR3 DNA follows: TGTGCCAGCAGCCAACCCCTTGACAGGGAGACCCAGTACTTC. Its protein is CASSQPLDRETQYF.

CDR3 residues: CASSLAASTDTQYF. DNA of the CDR3: TGTGCCAGCAGTTTAGCGGCTAGCACAGATACGCAGTATTTT. The chain recombines TRBV25-1 with TRBJ2-3, with D possibly TRBD2 on 6 matching bases. Germline loops: CDR1 MGHDK, CDR2 SYGVNS. This CDR3 is built from 14 residues. Trimming pared 5 bases from V and 0 bases from J, leaving 9 bases between.

The CDR3 nucleotides read TGTGCCAGTGGGGGGGGACAGGGATTTCAGCCCCAGCATTTT. Encoded protein: CASGGGQGFQPQHF. The chain carries TRBV19 and TRBJ1-5; TRBD1 agrees at 9 bases. The CDR3 runs to 14 residues. Unmatched junction bases numbered 8, after V lost 8 bases and J lost 6 bases. Looked up from germline, CDR1 is LNHDA and CDR2 is SQIVND (reference sequence).

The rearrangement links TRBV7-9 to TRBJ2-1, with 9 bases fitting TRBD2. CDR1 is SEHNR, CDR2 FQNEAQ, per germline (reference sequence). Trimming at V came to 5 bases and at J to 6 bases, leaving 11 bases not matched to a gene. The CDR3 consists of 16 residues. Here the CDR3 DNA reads TGTGCCAGCAGCCCGCCAGGGCGGGAGGGAGGCAATGAGCAGTTCTTC. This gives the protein CASSPPGREGGNEQFF.

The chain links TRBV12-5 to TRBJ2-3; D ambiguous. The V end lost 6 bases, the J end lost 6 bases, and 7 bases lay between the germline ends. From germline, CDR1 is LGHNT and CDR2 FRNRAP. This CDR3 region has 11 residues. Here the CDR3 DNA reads TGTGCTAGTGGAAGGATCGATACGCAGTATTTT. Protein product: CASGRIDTQYF.

The CDR3 here is CASSPSRQGREETQYF. The CDR3 nucleotides read TGTGCCAGCAGTCCATCTAGACAGGGGCGGGAAGAGACCCAGTACTTC. This chain uses TRBV27 with TRBJ2-5; TRBD1 aligns across 8 bases. V dropped 5 bases and J dropped 3; count of bases not matched to a gene: 11. Germline assignment: CDR1 MNHEY and CDR2 SMNVEV (reference sequence). The CDR3 spans 16 residues.

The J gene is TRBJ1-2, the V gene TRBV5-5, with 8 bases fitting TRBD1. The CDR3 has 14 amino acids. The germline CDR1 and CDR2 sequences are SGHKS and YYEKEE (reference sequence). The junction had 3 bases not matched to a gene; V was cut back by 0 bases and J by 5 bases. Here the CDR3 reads CASSLEDRGYGYTF. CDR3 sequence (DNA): TGTGCCAGCAGCTTGGAAGACAGGGGATATGGCTACACCTTC.

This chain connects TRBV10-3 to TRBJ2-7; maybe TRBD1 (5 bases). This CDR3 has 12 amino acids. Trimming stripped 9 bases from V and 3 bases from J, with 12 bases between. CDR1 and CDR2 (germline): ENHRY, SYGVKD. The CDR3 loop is CAISREDYEQYF. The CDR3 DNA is TGTGCCATTAGCAGGGAAGACTACGAGCAGTACTTC.

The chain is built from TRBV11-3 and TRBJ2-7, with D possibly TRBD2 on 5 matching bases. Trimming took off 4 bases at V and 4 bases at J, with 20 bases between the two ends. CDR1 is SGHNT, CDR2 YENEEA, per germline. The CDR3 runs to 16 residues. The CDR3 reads CASSSGFVTGSYEQYF. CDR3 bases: TGTGCCAGCAGCTCGGGGTTCGTAACGGGATCTTACGAGCAGTACTTC.

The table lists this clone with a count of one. As DNA, the CDR3 is TGTGCCAGCAGCCCTTCCCAGGGCGCAAGAACAAACTATGGCTACACCTTC. Translation: CASSPSQGARTNYGYTF. The chain employs TRBV14 and TRBJ1-2, with D maybe TRBD1 (5 bases). V lost 4 bases to trimming and J lost 2 bases, with 20 bases between them. The CDR3 consists of 17 residues. Germline V gives CDR1 SGHDN, CDR2 FVKESK.